The source of this T cell receptor (beta chain) is a study of T cell changes during pregnancy in multiple sclerosis. Clones were read by immunoSEQ multiplex PCR, and TCRdb kept only the in-frame ones, dropping some. Found here are 100,000 or so clones, approximately 92% of them singletons; the top ten hold around 1.2%. The CDR3 totals 14 residues. Germline values: CDR1 SNHLY, CDR2 FYNNEI. J gave up 0 bases and V 7 bases, and 5 bases lay outside the gene matches. The sequencing here drew on peripheral blood, taken in the second trimester of pregnancy. This TCR was recovered from a female donor with multiple sclerosis, enrolled in a pregnancy study. This chain links TRBV2 with TRBJ2-7, with 8 nucleotides matching TRBD1. DNA of the CDR3: TGTGCCAGCAAACGGGACAGGCCCTCCTACGAGCAGTACTTC. Translating it yields CASKRDRPSYEQYF. Drawing the rest from reference TRBV2 and TRBJ2-7, the complete variable domain is EPEVTQTPSHQVTQMGQEVILRCVPISNHLYFYWYRQILGQKVEFLVSFYNNEISEKSEIFDDQFSVERPDGSNFTLKIRSTKLEDSAMYFCASKRDRPSYEQYFGPGTRLTVT.